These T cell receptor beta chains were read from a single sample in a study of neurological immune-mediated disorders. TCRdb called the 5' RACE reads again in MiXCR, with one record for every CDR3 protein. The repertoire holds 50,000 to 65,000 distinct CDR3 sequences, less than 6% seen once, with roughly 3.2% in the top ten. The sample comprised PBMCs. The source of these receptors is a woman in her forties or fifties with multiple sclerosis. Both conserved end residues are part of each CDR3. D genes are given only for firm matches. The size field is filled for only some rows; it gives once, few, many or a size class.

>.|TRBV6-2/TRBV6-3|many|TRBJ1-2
TGTGCCAGCAGTCCTCGACTCAGAGGGGGCTACACCTTC
CASSPRLRGGYTF
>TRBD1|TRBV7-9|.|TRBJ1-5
TGTGCCAGCAGCTTGGGGACAGGGTCTAGCAATCAGCCCCAGCATTTT
CASSLGTGSSNQPQHF
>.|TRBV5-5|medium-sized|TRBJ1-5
TGTGCCAGCAGCTTATTCAGTGAGGGGCGCAATCAGCCCCAGCATTTT
CASSLFSEGRNQPQHF
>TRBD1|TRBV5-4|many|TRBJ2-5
TGTGCCAGCAGCCAAGGGACAGTTGGCAAGTTTGAGACCCAGTACTTC
CASSQGTVGKFETQYF
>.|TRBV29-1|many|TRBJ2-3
TGCAGCGTTGTCAGCTCAGGGCCACTCACAGATACGCAGTATTTT
CSVVSSGPLTDTQYF
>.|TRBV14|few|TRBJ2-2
TGTGCCAGCAGCTACAGGTCGAACACCGGGGAGCTGTTTTTT
CASSYRSNTGELFF
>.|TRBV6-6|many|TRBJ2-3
TGTGCCAGCTCTAGGGAGGGGGTGAGCACAGATACGCAGTATTTT
CASSREGVSTDTQYF
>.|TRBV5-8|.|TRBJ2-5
TGTGCCAGCAGCCCCGTCGGGACCCAGTACTTC
CASSPVGTQYF
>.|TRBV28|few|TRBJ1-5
TGTGCCAGCATCGGGACCCAAGCTCCATATAAGCCCCAGAATTTT
CASIGTQAPYKPQNF
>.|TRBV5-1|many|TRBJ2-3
TGCGCCAGCAGCTTGCTCCTAAGCAGTCCAGATACGCAGTATTTT
CASSLLLSSPDTQYF
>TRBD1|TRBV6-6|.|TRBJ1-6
TGTGCCAGCAGTCCCTCCGGGACAGGGGGGACACCCCTCAACTTT
CASSPSGTGGTPLNF
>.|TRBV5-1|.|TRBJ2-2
TGCGCCAGCAGCTTGCCCACCCCGGGCACCGGGGAGCTGTTTTTT
CASSLPTPGTGELFF
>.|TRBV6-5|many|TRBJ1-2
TGTGCCAGCAGTTACTCGAAAACTACTGGGGGCTACACCTTC
CASSYSKTTGGYTF
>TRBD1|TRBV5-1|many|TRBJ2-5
TGCGCCAGCAGCCCCGGACATCAGGGGGCTAAGACCCAGTACTTC
CASSPGHQGAKTQYF
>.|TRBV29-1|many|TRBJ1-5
TGCAGCGTTGGGGGCCTAGCGGGGCAGCCCCAGCATTTT
CSVGGLAGQPQHF
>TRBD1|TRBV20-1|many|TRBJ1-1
TGCAGTGCTAGGGGACAGGGGTGGACTGAAGCTTTCTTT
CSARGQGWTEAFF
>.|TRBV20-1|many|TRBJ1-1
TGCAGTGCTAGACTACTTCGCCCCCTTCGGAACACTGAAGCTTTCTTT
CSARLLRPLRNTEAFF
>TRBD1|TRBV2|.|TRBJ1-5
TGTGCCAGCAGCCAAATAGCCTACTCAGGGGGGGATCAGCCCCAGCATTTT
CASSQIAYSGGDQPQHF